Presented here are 26 T cell receptor beta chains from one specimen sequenced in a study of OX40 agonist ivuxolimab in advanced cancers. TCRdb's table, derived via immunoSEQ multiplex PCR, lists solely in-frame clones and lacks some. The sample holds about 53,000 clones, more than 70% seen once. Sequences were derived from CD4+ or CD8+ T cells sorted from blood, sampled in a trial of the OX40 agonist ivuxolimab. Receptor source: an adult with an advanced solid tumor such as melanoma, head and neck, liver or kidney cancer.

The V and J genes are TRBV11-1 and TRBJ2-3; D remains unclear. CDR1 is SGHAT and CDR2 is FQDESV in the germline V gene (reference sequence). The CDR3 runs to 15 residues. With 3 bases removed from V and 2 bases from J, the gap between germline ends came to 12 bases. In DNA form, the CDR3 reads TGTGCCAGCAGCTTGGCAGGATATGCCACAGATACGCAGTATTTT. It encodes CASSLAGYATDTQYF.

The rearrangement links TRBV7-9 to TRBJ2-3; D unresolved. V lost 2 bases and J lost 0, with 9 bases in between. The CDR3 covers 15 residues. Looked up from germline, CDR1 is SEHNR and CDR2 is FQNEAQ (reference sequence). The CDR3 region has the DNA TGTGCCAGCAGCTTATCGGTTCTTAGCACAGATACGCAGTATTTT. This gives the protein CASSLSVLSTDTQYF.

The V and J genes are TRBV5-4 and TRBJ2-1; possible D gene TRBD1, 7 bases. The CDR3 sequence is 15 residues long. With 4 bases removed from V and 6 bases from J, the gap between germline ends came to 17 bases. The germline V gene has CDR1 SGHNT and CDR2 YYREEE (reference sequence). This chain's CDR3 is CASSPQGGLGNEQFF. The CDR3 nucleotides are TGTGCCAGCAGCCCTCAGGGGGGATTGGGCAATGAGCAGTTCTTC.

This rearrangement joins TRBV29-1 to TRBJ1-2, with 10 bases identical to TRBD1. The CDR3 has 12 amino acids. Trimming removed 7 bases from V and 3 bases from J; junction bases left unmatched: 2. Germline loops: CDR1 SQVTM, CDR2 ANQGSEA. The CDR3 here is CSAGTGDYGYTF. Here the CDR3 DNA reads TGCAGCGCCGGGACAGGGGACTATGGCTACACCTTC.

The CDR3 coding sequence is TGTGCCAGTCGCTCCCCGGGACTAGCGGGATCAGATACGCAGTATTTT. Translated: CASRSPGLAGSDTQYF. This rearrangement joins TRBV19 to TRBJ2-3; TRBD2 agrees at 13 bases. Germline V gene data show CDR1 as LNHDA and CDR2 as SQIVND (reference sequence). Trimming took 8 bases from V and 4 from J; bases not matched to a gene: 9. This CDR3 is built from 16 residues.

The chain recombines TRBV19 with TRBJ2-4; TRBD2 matches at 12 bases. V lost 9 bases and J lost 1; bases outside the gene matches: 16. The CDR3 has 19 residues. CDR1 is LNHDA, CDR2 SQIVND, per germline (reference sequence). The CDR3 sequence is CASSQSGLAGLKAKNIQYF. The CDR3 bases are TGTGCCAGCTCACAAAGCGGACTAGCGGGACTAAAGGCCAAAAACATTCAGTACTTC. Combining the CDR3 with reference TRBV19 and TRBJ2-4 gives the whole variable domain DGGITQSPKYLFRKEGQNVTLSCEQNLNHDAMYWYRQDPGQGLRLIYYSQIVNDFQKGDIAEGYSVSREKKESFPLTVTSAQKNPTAFYLCASSQSGLAGLKAKNIQYFGAGTRLSVL.

This chain links TRBV19 with TRBJ2-2, with D unresolved. The V gene's germline CDR1 is LNHDA and CDR2 SQIVND (reference sequence). The CDR3 is made up of 15 amino acids. V lost 3 bases and J lost 3, with 11 bases in between. Here the CDR3 DNA reads TGTGCCAGTAGTATTGGAGTGTCAGACACCGGGGAGCTGTTTTTT. Its translation: CASSIGVSDTGELFF.

This clone was observed once. V gene TRBV19 combines with J gene TRBJ2-3; the D gene could be TRBD1 or TRBD2 (5 bases each). The CDR3 totals 15 residues. The germline CDR1 and CDR2 sequences are LNHDA and SQIVND (reference sequence). Between the trimmed V and J ends, which lost 6 bases and 0 bases, there was a span of 13 bases. The CDR3 reads CASRRSRGSTDTQYF. The CDR3 DNA follows: TGTGCCAGTAGAAGGAGTCGGGGCAGCACAGATACGCAGTATTTT.

CDR3 in DNA: TGTGCCAGCAGCTTCCGACAGGTCCATGAGCAGTTCTTC. Its protein is CASSFRQVHEQFF. The V gene is TRBV11-2, the J gene TRBJ2-1, with a weak D call TRBD1 (6 bases). Germline V gene sequence: CDR1 SGHAT, CDR2 FQNNGV. V was trimmed by 3 bases and J by 8 bases, leaving 11 bases between them. The CDR3 is made up of 13 amino acids.

The V and J genes are TRBV10-3 and TRBJ1-2; D not resolved. Trimming removed 7 bases at V and 8 bases at J, with 17 bases between. The CDR3 length is 13 residues. Germline V gene data show CDR1 as ENHRY and CDR2 as SYGVKD. CDR3 nucleotides: TGTGCCATCAAACCCGGCCCTTCGGGGGGCTACACCTTC. Protein product: CAIKPGPSGGYTF.

The chain recombines TRBV6-1 with TRBJ1-2; D is unresolved. Germline CDR1 MNHNS, CDR2 SASEGT. This CDR3 region has 11 residues. V lost 5 bases to trimming and J lost 8 bases, with 9 bases between them. The DNA for the CDR3 is TGTGCCAGCAGTTCCGAAAGAGGCTACACCTTC. It specifies CASSSERGYTF.

This clone was seen only once. The rearrangement joins TRBV9 to TRBJ1-2; D not certain. The V end was cut by 2 bases, the J end by 6 bases, with 11 bases between. Germline V gene data show CDR1 as SGDLS and CDR2 as YYNGEE. The CDR3 contains 13 residues. The CDR3 DNA follows: TGTGCCAGCAGCGTCGGTCCGCTAAATGGCTACACCTTC. It specifies CASSVGPLNGYTF.

This clone has only one observation. The chain combines TRBV21-1 with TRBJ1-2; the table gives TRBD1 as D, unverified against the DNA. TRBV21-1 is shown as a pseudogene. The CDR3 consists of 15 residues. CDR3 bases: TGTGCCAGCAGCAAACTGGCAGTTGTTAACTATGGCTACACCTTC. It codes for CASSKLAVVNYGYTF.

This clone was seen only a few times. The chain couples TRBV6-5 to TRBJ1-5; D is undetermined. Germline assignment: CDR1 MNHEY and CDR2 SVGAGI. The CDR3 is 14 amino acids. V shed 0 bases and J shed 6 bases, with 9 bases lying between them. CDR3: CASSYSTSAQPQHF. The CDR3 region has the DNA TGTGCCAGCAGTTACTCGACGTCCGCTCAGCCCCAGCATTTT.

The rearrangement joins TRBV30 to TRBJ2-2; D assignment may be TRBD1 or TRBD2 (6 bases each). Germline-derived CDR1 and CDR2 are GTSNPN and SVGIG (reference sequence). This CDR3 comprises 12 residues. The ends were cut back, 8 bases at V and 4 bases at J, with 11 bases in the middle. The CDR3 nucleotides are TGTGCCGGGGGGACATTCACCGGGGAGCTGTTTTTT. It encodes CAGGTFTGELFF.

The genes are TRBV18 and TRBJ2-5; 8 bases are shared with TRBD1. The V segment lost 1 base and the J segment 1 base; nucleotides outside the gene matches: 8. The CDR3 is made up of 17 amino acids. Germline V CDR1 and CDR2: KGHSH, LQKENI. The CDR3 reads CASSPRQGSSPQETQYF. The CDR3 DNA sequence: TGTGCCAGCTCACCACGACAGGGGTCGTCACCCCAAGAGACCCAGTACTTC.

V gene TRBV6-6 combines with J gene TRBJ1-5; D ambiguous. The V end was cut by 0 bases, the J end by 7 bases, with 13 bases between. This CDR3 contains 15 residues. Germline assignment: CDR1 MNHNY and CDR2 SVGAGI (reference sequence). CDR3 sequence reads: CASSYSKSGLQPQHF. Here the CDR3 DNA reads TGTGCCAGCAGTTACTCGAAATCCGGATTGCAGCCCCAGCATTTT.

V is TRBV30 and J is TRBJ1-2; 12 nucleotides align to TRBD1. V dropped 8 bases and J dropped 4; count of bases not matched to a gene: 8. CDR1 and CDR2 (germline): GTSNPN, SVGIG (reference sequence). CDR3 length: 14 amino acids. The CDR3 nucleotides read TGTGCCAGCACGGTGGGACAGGGGGCCTATGGCTACACCTTC. Translation gives CASTVGQGAYGYTF.

This rearrangement joins TRBV10-3 to TRBJ2-5, with TRBD2 matching over 9 bases. V was clipped by 10 bases and J by 5 bases; unmatched bases: 8. The CDR3 is 13 residues long. The germline gives CDR1 ENHRY, CDR2 SYGVKD. CDR3 in DNA: TGTGCCACGCTACTAGCGGGCGGGGAGACCCAGTACTTC. This encodes CATLLAGGETQYF.

The CDR3 spells CASTYRGGLNEQFF. Here the CDR3 DNA reads TGTGCCAGCACTTACCGCGGGGGACTAAATGAGCAGTTCTTC. The chain carries TRBV5-6 and TRBJ2-1; 7 bases agree with TRBD2. The CDR3 totals 14 residues. After removal of 6 bases from V and 7 bases from J, the junction contained 10 bases not matched to a gene. Germline V CDR1 and CDR2: SGHDT, YYEEEE.

The genes are TRBV5-4 and TRBJ1-1; 9 bases are a match to TRBD1. The ends lost 4 bases at V and 10 bases at J; junction bases unmatched: 14. CDR1 is SGHNT, CDR2 YYREEE, per germline (reference sequence). There are 15 residues in the CDR3. CDR3 residues: CASSEISGQGRIAFF. CDR3 bases: TGTGCCAGCAGCGAAATCTCCGGACAGGGGAGGATAGCTTTCTTT.

This clone was found a few times. V gene TRBV18 combines with J gene TRBJ2-4; 7 bases are a match to TRBD1. The ends lost 2 bases at V and 6 bases at J; junction bases unmatched: 4. Germline CDR1 is KGHSH and CDR2 is LQKENI. This CDR3 contains 14 residues. CDR3 in amino acids: CASSPNPGGNIQYF. The CDR3 region has the DNA TGTGCCAGCTCACCAAATCCAGGGGGAAACATTCAGTACTTC.

V usage is TRBV5-1 and J usage is TRBJ1-1; 9 bases align to TRBD1. This CDR3 has 14 residues. V dropped 4 bases and J dropped 5; count of bases not matched to a gene: 6. CDR1 is SGHRS, CDR2 YFSETQ, per germline. The CDR3 DNA is TGCGCCAGCAGCGCGACAGGGGGAGAGACTGAAGCTTTCTTT. As protein: CASSATGGETEAFF.

The chain links TRBV28 to TRBJ2-7; TRBD1 agrees at 7 bases. Germline lookup yields CDR1 MDHEN and CDR2 SYDVKM. With V trimmed by 7 bases and J by 2 bases, 2 bases remained unmatched. This CDR3 region has 12 residues. In nucleotides, the CDR3 is TGTGCCAGCACAGGACAGGCCTACGAGCAGTACTTC. Translating gives CASTGQAYEQYF.

V gene TRBV11-2 combines with J gene TRBJ1-4; D is perhaps TRBD1 (6 bases). The CDR3 sequence is 15 residues long. CDR1 is SGHAT, CDR2 FQNNGV, per germline. The V gene lost 3 bases and the J gene lost 4 bases, with 12 bases spanning the gap. CDR3 region: CASSLRDTHNEKLFF. CDR3 DNA: TGTGCCAGCAGCTTGAGGGACACACATAATGAAAAACTGTTTTTT.

The CDR3 reads CASSEQPANTGELFF. CDR3 nucleotide sequence: TGTGCCAGCAGTGAACAGCCCGCGAACACCGGGGAGCTGTTTTTT. The chain uses TRBV6-4 and TRBJ2-2; D is ambiguous. Germline loops: CDR1 MRHNA, CDR2 SNTAGT. The CDR3 spans 15 residues. V was pared by 3 bases and J by 0 bases, with 8 bases between.